This T cell receptor (beta chain) was observed in a study of T-cell reconstitution after alpha-beta-depleted transplantation in children. Trimming at V came to 4 bases and at J to 6 bases, leaving 10 bases not matched to a gene. CDR3 length: 15 amino acids. Germline-derived CDR1 and CDR2 are MNHEY and SVGAGI. Unique molecular identifiers were incorporated into the prepared TCRbeta library. TCRdb used MiXCR to reprocess the PCR reads, holding one entry per CDR3 protein. Of more than 500,000 distinct CDR3 sequences in the sample, about an eighth were seen once. The specimen comprised PBMCs, mostly from graft donor cells, sampled 180 days after TCRalphabeta/CD19-depleted stem cell transplant. This chain links TRBV6-5 with TRBJ1-2; 8 nucleotides agree with TRBD1. The sequence was collected from a female patient younger than 10 who had a stem cell transplant for aplastic anemia, so the T cells may come from the graft donor. The chain's CDR3 is CASSWIAQGVDGYTF. Written as DNA, the CDR3 is TGTGCCAGCAGTTGGATTGCACAGGGGGTGGATGGCTACACCTTC.